This TCR beta chain was observed in a study of T-cell memory formation after mild COVID-19. Deletions cut 0 bases from V and 0 bases from J, with 14 bases between. The germline V gene has CDR1 LGHNA and CDR2 YSLEER. The CDR3 has 17 amino acids. TCRdb redid the calling of the 5' RACE reads with MiXCR, one entry per CDR3 protein. The sample has tens of thousands of distinct CDR3 sequences; around a quarter are singletons. The rearrangement links TRBV4-3 to TRBJ1-1, with D tentatively TRBD1 (5 bases). The sequence was collected from a man aged 18 to 30 who had mild COVID-19 (a few samples of this study predate the infection). Cell type and time point are not known. Source material: PBMCs or a T cell subset sorted from them (not recorded which). In DNA form, the CDR3 reads TGCGCCAGCAGCCAAGATGGATGGGGGGTACTGAACACTGAAGCTTTCTTT. Translated: CASSQDGWGVLNTEAFF.